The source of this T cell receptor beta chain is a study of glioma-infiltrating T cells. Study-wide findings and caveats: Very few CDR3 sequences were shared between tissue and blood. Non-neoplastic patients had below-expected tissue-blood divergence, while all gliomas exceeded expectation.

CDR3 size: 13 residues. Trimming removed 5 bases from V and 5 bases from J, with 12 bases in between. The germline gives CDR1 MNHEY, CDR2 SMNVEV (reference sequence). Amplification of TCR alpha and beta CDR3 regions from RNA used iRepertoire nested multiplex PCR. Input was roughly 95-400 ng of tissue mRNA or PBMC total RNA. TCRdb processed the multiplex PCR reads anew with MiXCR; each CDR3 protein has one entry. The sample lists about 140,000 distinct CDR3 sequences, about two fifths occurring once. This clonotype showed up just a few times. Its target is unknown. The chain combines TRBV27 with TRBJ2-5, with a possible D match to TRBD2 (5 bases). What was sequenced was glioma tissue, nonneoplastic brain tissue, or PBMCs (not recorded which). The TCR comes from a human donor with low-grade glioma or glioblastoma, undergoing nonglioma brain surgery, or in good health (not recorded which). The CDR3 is CASSDREGETQYF. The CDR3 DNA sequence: TGTGCCAGCAGTGATCGGGAAGGGGAGACCCAGTACTTC.